This record concerns one T cell receptor (beta chain) sequence. The antigen is unknown. The data stem from a study of brain T cells in children with intractable seizures. Libraries were prepared by immunoSEQ multiplex PCR; TCRdb keeps only in-frame clonotypes and omits some of them. The table has about 80,000 clones, approximately 89% seen once. Overall study findings and caveats: Patients' HCMV serostatus was unknown; virus specificity rests on CDR3 similarity alone.

Germline-derived CDR1 and CDR2 are MDHEN and SYDVKM. After removal of 4 bases from V and 5 bases from J, the junction contained 5 bases not matched to a gene. CDR3 size: 15 residues. Surgery cases with the highest brain T cell transcript signatures were chosen for sequencing. Source: peripheral blood, taken at surgery. This TCR derives from a girl aged 2 to 9 with Rasmussen encephalitis and intractable seizures. The chain links TRBV28 to TRBJ2-5, with TRBD2 identical over 12 bases. DNA of the CDR3: TGTGCCAGCAGTTGGACTAGCGGGGTAAAGGAGACCCAGTACTTC. It encodes CASSWTSGVKETQYF.